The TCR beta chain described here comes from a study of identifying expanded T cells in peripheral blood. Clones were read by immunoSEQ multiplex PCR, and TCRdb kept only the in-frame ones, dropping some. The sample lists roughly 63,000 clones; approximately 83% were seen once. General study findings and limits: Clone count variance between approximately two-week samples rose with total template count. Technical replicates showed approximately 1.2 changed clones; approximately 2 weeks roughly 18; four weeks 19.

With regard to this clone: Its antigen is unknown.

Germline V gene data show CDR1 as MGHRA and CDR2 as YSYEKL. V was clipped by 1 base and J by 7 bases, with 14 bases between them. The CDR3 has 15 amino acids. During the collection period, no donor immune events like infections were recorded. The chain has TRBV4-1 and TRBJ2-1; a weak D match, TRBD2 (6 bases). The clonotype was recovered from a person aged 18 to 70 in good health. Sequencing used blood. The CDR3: CASSQAAGFLNEQFF. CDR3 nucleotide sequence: TGCGCCAGCAGCCAAGCGGCGGGATTCTTAAATGAGCAGTTCTTC.